This entry lists 14 T cell receptor beta chains sequenced from one sample in a study of vaccination effects on CD4 cells after COVID-19. Clones were read by immunoSEQ multiplex PCR, and TCRdb kept only the in-frame ones, dropping some. The sample consists of about 22,000 clones, 75% of them appearing once. Their antigens remain unidentified. Before sequencing, viral peptide pools were used by the ViraFEST assay to expand antigen-specific CD4+ T cells. Isolation of CD4+ T cells took place after 10 days of culture. The study found no prior SARS-CoV-2 infection in the vaccine recipients, who tested negative for nucleocapsid antibodies. The source was CD4+ T cells from PBMCs cultured with HCoV-NL63 spike peptides, collected before COVID-19 vaccination. All receptors come from a human donor who received a COVID-19 vaccine.

For this clone: Germline and junction disagree at one end, which may indicate a read error. The chain has TRBV2 and TRBJ1-2, with D unresolved. This CDR3 comprises 10 residues. Germline CDR1 reads SNHLY; CDR2 reads FYNNEI. The CDR3 coding sequence is TGTGCCAAACAGAGGGCAGCGGGAAACTTC. Its protein product is CAKQRAAGNF.

The chain recombines TRBV13 with TRBJ2-7, with D uncertain. This CDR3 comprises 17 residues. Trimming cost V 0 bases and J 4 bases, with 19 bases left between them. In germline, CDR1 is PRHDT, CDR2 FYEKMQ (reference sequence). CDR3 sequence reads: CASSLGWQENFPYEQYF. For the CDR3, the DNA is TGTGCCAGCAGCTTAGGGTGGCAGGAAAACTTCCCTTACGAGCAGTACTTC.

The chain carries TRBV19 and TRBJ1-1; D is unclear. Germline lookup yields CDR1 LNHDA and CDR2 SQIVND (reference sequence). The CDR3 extends over 15 amino acids. V lost 0 bases to trimming and J lost 4 bases, with 12 bases between them. The CDR3 nucleotides are TGTGCCAGTAGTATAGACACAGTGTTGGCCACTGAAGCTTTCTTT. This translates into CASSIDTVLATEAFF.

V is TRBV6-5 and J is TRBJ2-3; the D is unclear. Germline CDR1 reads MNHEY; CDR2 reads SVGAGI. The CDR3 runs to 12 residues. The ends were cut back, 8 bases at V and 3 bases at J, with 9 bases in the middle. The CDR3: CASGIMTDTQYF. The CDR3 DNA reads as TGTGCCAGCGGCATAATGACAGATACGCAGTATTTT.

The V call is TRBV10-3, the J call TRBJ1-3; the D gene is possibly TRBD1 (5 bases). The CDR3 has 16 amino acids. V was trimmed by 7 bases and J by 0 bases, leaving 16 bases between them. Per germline, CDR1 ENHRY and CDR2 SYGVKD. For the CDR3, the DNA is TGTGCCATCACTCCCGGGGCATCTTCCTCTGGAAACACCATATATTTT. It specifies CAITPGASSSGNTIYF.

The chain links TRBV7-3 to TRBJ2-1; D is perhaps TRBD1 (6 bases). The germline gives CDR1 SGHTA, CDR2 FQGTGA. V dropped 4 bases and J dropped 7 bases, with 17 bases sitting between them. The CDR3 has 15 amino acids. CDR3: CASSSLQGQFNEQFF. The CDR3 bases are TGTGCCAGCAGCTCGCTCCAGGGACAATTTAATGAGCAGTTCTTC.

The CDR3 protein is CASTSGTADEQYF. The CDR3, as DNA: TGTGCCAGCACCTCCGGGACAGCCGACGAGCAGTACTTC. This chain joins TRBV6-5 and TRBJ2-7, with TRBD1 matching over 7 bases. Germline V gives CDR1 MNHEY, CDR2 SVGAGI. The CDR3 length is 13 residues. Unmatched junction bases numbered 8, after V lost 7 bases and J lost 5 bases.

The chain is built from TRBV28 and TRBJ1-5; a possible D gene is TRBD1 (5 bases). The CDR3 spans 13 residues. Germline V lookup: CDR1 MDHEN, CDR2 SYDVKM. Trimming removed 6 bases at V and 0 bases at J, with 6 bases between. CDR3 amino acids: CASRGHSNQPQHF. The DNA for the CDR3 is TGTGCCAGCAGGGGGCATAGCAATCAGCCCCAGCATTTT.

The chain has TRBV12-3 or TRBV12-4 and TRBJ1-5; D is unclear. The CDR3 loop spans 13 amino acids. Trimming took 3 bases from V and 7 from J, leaving 10 bases between them. The CDR3 region is CASSLSERQPQHF. The CDR3 region has the DNA TGTGCCAGCAGTTTGAGCGAAAGACAGCCCCAGCATTTT.

This chain uses TRBV27 with TRBJ1-1, with D tentatively TRBD1 (6 bases). The V gene's germline CDR1 is MNHEY and CDR2 SMNVEV (reference sequence). This CDR3 is 14 amino acids long. The V gene lost 3 bases and the J gene lost 4 bases, with 12 bases spanning the gap. The CDR3 loop reads CASSFGRGVTEAFF. CDR3 sequence (DNA): TGTGCCAGCAGTTTCGGGAGGGGGGTCACTGAAGCTTTCTTT.

This clone appeared once. V usage is TRBV30 and J usage is TRBJ2-3, with 16 bases fitting TRBD2. CDR1 is GTSNPN and CDR2 is SVGIG in the germline V gene (reference sequence). CDR3 size: 18 residues. After removal of 1 base from V and 0 bases from J, the junction contained 4 bases not matched to a gene. CDR3 DNA: TGTGCCTGGAGTGGGGGACTAGCGGGGGGGCAAAGCACAGATACGCAGTATTTT. It encodes CAWSGGLAGGQSTDTQYF.

The rearrangement joins TRBV27 to TRBJ1-1; no definite D call. V lost 2 bases, J lost 4 bases, and 11 bases lay in between. The CDR3 runs to 14 residues. Per germline, CDR1 MNHEY and CDR2 SMNVEV (reference sequence). The CDR3 here is CASSLGRHPTEAFF. The CDR3, as DNA: TGTGCCAGCAGTTTAGGCCGGCATCCCACTGAAGCTTTCTTT.

A single count supports this clone. The V call is TRBV5-1, the J call TRBJ2-4, with D possibly matching TRBD2 (5 bases). CDR1 is SGHRS, CDR2 YFSETQ, per germline. Trimming pared 3 bases from V and 6 bases from J, leaving 7 bases between. This CDR3 has 12 amino acids. In DNA form, the CDR3 reads TGCGCCAGCAGCTCGGCGGGAAACATTCAGTACTTC. This encodes CASSSAGNIQYF.

The chain combines TRBV2 with TRBJ1-1; D unclear. Trimming removed 7 bases at V and 4 bases at J, with 10 bases between. The CDR3 sequence is 12 residues long. Looked up from germline, CDR1 is SNHLY and CDR2 is FYNNEI. CDR3 in DNA: TGTGCCAGCACGCGGGAGGGCACTGAAGCTTTCTTT. This sequence encodes CASTREGTEAFF.